The present TCR beta chain was sequenced within a study of beta chain features in type 1 diabetes (dated by TCRdb to the late 2010s). Turning to the overall study: Mean age, gender distribution, total cell number and subset yield were not different between patients and healthy donors. Whereas all 28 donors provided naive and central memory subsets, regulatory and stem cell-like memory subsets were isolated from just 8 patients and roughly eight healthy donors. In the study, recently diagnosed type 1 diabetes patients and matched healthy donors were compared on the TCRB repertoires of their sorted circulating CD4+ T cell subsets. A total of about 110,000,000 sorted cells were examined across all samples, and a strong correlation was observed between cell number per subset and RNA yield. Broad study findings and their caveats: Sequencing cDNA rather than genomic DNA could over-represent highly expressing activated cells, although activation and CD3 levels did not differ between groups. At VDJ recombination sites, patients with type 1 diabetes made fewer insertions and deleted more nucleotides, a pattern implying thymic rearrangement abnormalities. PCR might favor shorter templates, but patient and control samples were amplified and corrected together, so any skew would affect both groups equally. Because the HLA sub-analyses included only small numbers of individuals, any influence of HLA type on TCRB rearrangement was left unresolved. Naive, central memory and regulatory TCRB repertoires appeared to be more similar among patients than among healthy donors. A moderate but significant shortening of TCRB CDR3 length was observed in type 1 diabetes patients in all four CD4+ subsets.

From each donor, a single peripheral blood sample of about 116 mL on average was drawn into heparinised tubes. A BD FACSAria II was used to sort naive, central memory, regulatory and stem cell-like memory CD4+ T cells with a panel that included CD45RO, CCR7, CD25, CD127, CD95 and CD27. Every sorted population had a purity above 98%. Right away, PBMCs were isolated by Lymphoprep density gradient centrifugation and were stained directly, with no culture step. So that batch effects would be minimized, each experiment stained and sorted samples in pairs, pairing one healthy donor with one patient. Sequences SGHRS (CDR1) and YFSETQ (CDR2) are obtained from the germline V gene. The V end loses 0 bases and the J end loses 5 bases, and a stretch of 4 bases separates them. The CDR3, from cysteine to phenylalanine, totals 12 residues. Only CDR3 DNA is held: 36 bases, read in frame from base 1. The entire amount of isolated RNA was reverse transcribed using the High Capacity cDNA Reverse Transcription Kit, so the sequenced TCRB transcripts were expressed ones. Deep immunoSEQ sequencing was applied to naive, central memory and regulatory T cell samples, giving an average of about 3.6 million total reads per sample. Sorted cells were lysed in RLT buffer and RNA was extracted with DNase-treated RNeasy Micro or Mini kits, depending on cell number. Each cell subset was processed separately to prevent cross-contamination, with patient and healthy donor samples processed together. Using the immunoSEQ multiplex PCR, TCRB sequences were amplified from cDNA into 87-bp fragments spanning the CDR3 region. Sequencing of the amplicons was performed on the Illumina HiSeq platform. Processing in the source paper ran as follows. PCR bias was corrected computationally using synthetic template baselines, and reads within Hamming distance 2 were collapsed, with unmergeable singletons discarded. Reads were aligned against IMGT so that V, D and J genes, CDR3 length and insertions or deletions at six rearrangement sites could be assigned. Within each subset, clonotype counts were normalized to sorted cell number, and only after that were true diversity and Gini coefficients computed with the tcR R package. The overlap coefficient, calculated on TCRB nucleotide sequences, was used to quantify repertoire sharing. Out-of-frame TCRB sequences from naive cells were analyzed to stand in for the pre-selection repertoire. TCRdb provides this immuneACCESS table in a form limited to in-frame rearrangements. Some clones are lacking; in checked studies, under half of them reflect an unresolved V gene, and why the rest are absent is not known. V and J calls and clone size are copied from that table; D and trimming were computed from the DNA. The sample records under 300,000 clones, roughly a quarter of which are singletons. Roughly 0.011% of the sample is in the top ten clones.

On this clone itself: No cognate antigen has been identified for it. No quality values exist for individual bases; no much larger clone is one base distant.

The sample was naive CD4+ T cells from blood. Read against the paper, the sample's cell subset or site label means: true naive CD4+ T cells. This receptor was obtained from a young woman with type 1 diabetes. The sequence links TRBV5-1 to TRBJ2-3; confidence is insufficient to name the D gene. The nucleotide sequence reads as follows: TGCGCCAGCAGCTTGGCTATAGATACGCAGTATTTT. It translates as CASSLAIDTQYF.